This TCR beta chain was found in a study of PD-1 blockade in classical Hodgkin lymphoma. Study-wide findings and caveats: Compared with healthy donors, newly diagnosed patients reportedly showed lower baseline TCR diversity. Those patients who began receiving nivolumab less than 1 year after ASCT had lower diversity, and they were excluded. Newly diagnosed and completely responding patients shared comparable baseline diversity.

The assay was immunoSEQ multiplex PCR, and TCRdb's table has in-frame clones only and misses some. Here the sample spans around 10,000 clones, approximately 80% being singletons. A word on this clone: Its antigen is as yet unknown.

Time point denoted: cycle 4 day 1 (C4D1), after 5 to 7 weeks of nivolumab. Every one of the patients relapsed after autologous stem cell transplantation (brentuximab vedotin exposure was variable). Researchers report purifying CD4+ T cells from thawed PBMCs by magnetic negative selection. Classification of best responses gave complete response, partial response or progressive disease. The receptor comes from a human donor with classical Hodgkin lymphoma. The sequencing used CD4+ T cells from blood, collected before the fourth cycle of nivolumab.

The CDR3 sequence: CASGQGQHEQYF. The CDR3 DNA is TGTGCTTCGGGACAGGGTCAACACGAGCAGTACTTC. The chain uses TRBV30 and TRBJ2-7; 9 bases match TRBD1. Looked up from germline, CDR1 is GTSNPN and CDR2 is SVGIG (reference sequence). CDR3 length: 12 amino acids. The variable domain in full, with the rest retrieved from reference TRBV30 and TRBJ2-7, is SQTIHQWPATLVQPVGSPLSLECTVEGTSNPNLYWYRQAAGRGLQLLFYSVGIGQISSEVPQNLSASRPQDRQFILSSKKLLLSDSGFYLCASGQGQHEQYFGPGTRLTVT.